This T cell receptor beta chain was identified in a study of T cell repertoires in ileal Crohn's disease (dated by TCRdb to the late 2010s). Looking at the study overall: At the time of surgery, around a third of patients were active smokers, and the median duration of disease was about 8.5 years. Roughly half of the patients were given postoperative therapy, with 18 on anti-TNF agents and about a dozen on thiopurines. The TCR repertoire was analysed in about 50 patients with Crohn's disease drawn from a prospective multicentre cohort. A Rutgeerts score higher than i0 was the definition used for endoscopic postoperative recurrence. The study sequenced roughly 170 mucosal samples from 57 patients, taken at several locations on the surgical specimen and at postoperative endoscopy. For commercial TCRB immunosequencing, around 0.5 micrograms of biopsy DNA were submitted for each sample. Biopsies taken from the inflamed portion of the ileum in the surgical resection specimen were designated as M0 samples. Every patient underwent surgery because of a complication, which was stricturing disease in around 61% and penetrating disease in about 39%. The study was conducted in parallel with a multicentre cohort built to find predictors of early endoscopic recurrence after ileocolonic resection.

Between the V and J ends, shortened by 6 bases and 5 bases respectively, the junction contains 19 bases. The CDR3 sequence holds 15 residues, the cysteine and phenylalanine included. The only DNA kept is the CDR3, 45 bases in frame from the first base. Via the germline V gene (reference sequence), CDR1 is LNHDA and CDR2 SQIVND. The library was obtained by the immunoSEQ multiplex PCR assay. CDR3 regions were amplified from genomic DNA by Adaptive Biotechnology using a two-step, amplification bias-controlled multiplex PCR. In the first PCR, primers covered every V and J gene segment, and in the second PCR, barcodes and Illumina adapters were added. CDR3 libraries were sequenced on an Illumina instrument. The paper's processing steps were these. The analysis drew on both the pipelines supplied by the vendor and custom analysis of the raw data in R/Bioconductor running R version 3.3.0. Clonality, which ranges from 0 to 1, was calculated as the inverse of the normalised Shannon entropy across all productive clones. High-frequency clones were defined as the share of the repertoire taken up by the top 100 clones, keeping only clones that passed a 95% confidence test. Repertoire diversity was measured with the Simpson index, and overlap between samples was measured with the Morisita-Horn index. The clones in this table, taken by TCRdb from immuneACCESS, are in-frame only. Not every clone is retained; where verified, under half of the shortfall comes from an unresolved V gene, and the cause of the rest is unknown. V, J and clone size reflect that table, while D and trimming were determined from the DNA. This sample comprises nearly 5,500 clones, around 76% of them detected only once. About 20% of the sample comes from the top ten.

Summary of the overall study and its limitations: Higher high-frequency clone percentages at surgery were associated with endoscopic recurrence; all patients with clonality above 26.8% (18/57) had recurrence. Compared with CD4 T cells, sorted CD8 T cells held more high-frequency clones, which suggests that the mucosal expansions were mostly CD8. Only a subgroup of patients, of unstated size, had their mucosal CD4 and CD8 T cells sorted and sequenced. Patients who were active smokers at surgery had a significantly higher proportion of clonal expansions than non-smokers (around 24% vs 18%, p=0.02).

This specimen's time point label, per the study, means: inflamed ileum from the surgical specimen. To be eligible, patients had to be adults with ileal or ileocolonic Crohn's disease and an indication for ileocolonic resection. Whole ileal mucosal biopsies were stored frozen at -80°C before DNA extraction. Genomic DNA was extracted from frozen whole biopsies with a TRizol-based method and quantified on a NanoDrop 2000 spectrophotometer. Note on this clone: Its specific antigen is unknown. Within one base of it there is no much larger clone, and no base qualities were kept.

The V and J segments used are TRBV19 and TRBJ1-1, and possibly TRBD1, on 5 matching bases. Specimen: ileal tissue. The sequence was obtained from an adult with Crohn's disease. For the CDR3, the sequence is CASSPQDFGGTEAFF. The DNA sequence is TGTGCCAGTAGCCCGCAGGATTTTGGGGGGACTGAAGCTTTCTTT. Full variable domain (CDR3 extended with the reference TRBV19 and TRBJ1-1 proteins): DGGITQSPKYLFRKEGQNVTLSCEQNLNHDAMYWYRQDPGQGLRLIYYSQIVNDFQKGDIAEGYSVSREKKESFPLTVTSAQKNPTAFYLCASSPQDFGGTEAFFGQGTRLTVV.